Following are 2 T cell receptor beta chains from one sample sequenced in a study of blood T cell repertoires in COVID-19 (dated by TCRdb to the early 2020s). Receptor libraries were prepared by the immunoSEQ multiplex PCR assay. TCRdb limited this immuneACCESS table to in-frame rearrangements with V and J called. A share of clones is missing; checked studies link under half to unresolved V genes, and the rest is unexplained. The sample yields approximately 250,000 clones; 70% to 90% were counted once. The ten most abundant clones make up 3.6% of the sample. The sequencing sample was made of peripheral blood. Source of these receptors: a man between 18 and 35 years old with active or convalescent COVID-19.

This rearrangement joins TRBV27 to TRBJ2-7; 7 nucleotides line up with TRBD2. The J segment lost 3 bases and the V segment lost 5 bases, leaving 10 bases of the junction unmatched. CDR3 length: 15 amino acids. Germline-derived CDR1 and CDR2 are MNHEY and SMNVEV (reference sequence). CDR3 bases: TGTGCCAGCAGTATAGCGGGCCCAACTGACTACGAGCAGTACTTC. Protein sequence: CASSIAGPTDYEQYF.

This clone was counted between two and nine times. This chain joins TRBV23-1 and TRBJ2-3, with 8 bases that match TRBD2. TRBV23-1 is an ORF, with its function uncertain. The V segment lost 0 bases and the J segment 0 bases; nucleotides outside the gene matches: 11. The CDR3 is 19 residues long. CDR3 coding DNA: TGCGCCAGCAGTCAATCGTCGGCTTGGACTAGCCCAAGCACAGATACGCAGTATTTT. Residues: CASSQSSAWTSPSTDTQYF.